This TCR beta chain derives from a study of blood T cells in healthy people across ages. Study results and limitations: Donor CMV status was unknown, possibly confounding expanded clonotype changes.

The authors ran a second PCR of roughly 6 to 12 cycles using a sample-barcoded 5' primer and a J-beta primer mix. TCRdb recomputed calls from the 5' RACE reads with MiXCR, one row per CDR3 protein. The sample consists of roughly 1,500,000 distinct CDR3 sequences, 40% to 50% of them appearing once. Germline V gives CDR1 MNHNS, CDR2 SASEGT. The CDR3 has 15 amino acids. Trimming took off 6 bases at V and 2 bases at J, with 17 bases between the two ends. Regarding this clonotype: Its antigen is as yet unknown.

Sequenced material: blood. This sequence joins TRBV6-1 and TRBJ2-7, with D possibly matching TRBD1 (6 bases). This sequence was found in a woman aged 18-30 years in good health. CDR3 nucleotide sequence: TGTGCCAGCAGCGGTGGGGGCGTAGGGCCCTACGAGCAGTACTTC. Its protein is CASSGGGVGPYEQYF.